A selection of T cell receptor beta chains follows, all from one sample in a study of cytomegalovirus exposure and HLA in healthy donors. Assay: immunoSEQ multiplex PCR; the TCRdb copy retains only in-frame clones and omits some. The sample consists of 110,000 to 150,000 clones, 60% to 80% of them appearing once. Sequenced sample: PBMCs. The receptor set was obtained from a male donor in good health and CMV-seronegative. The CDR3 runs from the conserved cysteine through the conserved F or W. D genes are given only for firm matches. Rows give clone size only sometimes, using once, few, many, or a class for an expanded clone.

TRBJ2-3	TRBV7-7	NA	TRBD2	TGTGCTAGCAGCCGGGGACTAGGGGTAGGCACAGATACGCAGTATTTT	CASSRGLGVGTDTQYF
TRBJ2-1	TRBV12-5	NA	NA	TGTGCTAGTGGAGCTCTCTATGAGCAGTTCTTC	CASGALYEQFF
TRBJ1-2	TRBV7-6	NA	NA	TGTGCCAGCAGCCTAGCGAGGGCGGGAGGCTACACCTTC	CASSLARAGGYTF
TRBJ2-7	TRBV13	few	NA	TGTGCCAGCAGCTTAGGCTACTGGTCCTACGAGCAGTACTTC	CASSLGYWSYEQYF
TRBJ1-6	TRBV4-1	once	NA	TGCGCCAGCAGCCTAGGATTGGGGGGTTCACCCCTCCACTTT	CASSLGLGGSPLHF
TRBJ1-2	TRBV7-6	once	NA	TGTGCCAGCAGCTTACCAGGGGCAGGAGGCTACACCTTC	CASSLPGAGGYTF
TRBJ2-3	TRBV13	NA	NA	TGTGCCAGCAGCTTATTTCGGGGAGCCTCGGATGAGGATACGCAGTATTTT	CASSLFRGASDEDTQYF
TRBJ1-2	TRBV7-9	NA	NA	TGTGCCAGCAGCCAGGACAGCTATGGCTACACCTTC	CASSQDSYGYTF
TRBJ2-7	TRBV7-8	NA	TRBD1	TGTGCCAGCAGCTTCGGACAGGCCTACGAGCAGTACTTC	CASSFGQAYEQYF
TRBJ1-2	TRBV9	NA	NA	TGTGCCAGCAGCGTAGATGGGAGAGAGGACTATGGCTACACCTTC	CASSVDGREDYGYTF
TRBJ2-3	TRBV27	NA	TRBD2	TGTGCCAGCAGTTTAAGGAAGCGGGAGCTCGGGGATACGCAGTATTTT	CASSLRKRELGDTQYF
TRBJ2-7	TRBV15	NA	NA	TGTGCCACCAGCAGAGATACTCCCTCCCGAAGGAGGGGTGGATCCTACGAGCAGTACTTC	CATSRDTPSRRRGGSYEQYF
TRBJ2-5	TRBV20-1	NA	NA	TGCAGTGCTTTACTAGCTTACTCCCAGTACTTC	CSALLAYSQYF
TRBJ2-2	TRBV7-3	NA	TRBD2	TGTGCCAGCAGCTTAAGTAGCGGGGCCGGGGAGCTGTTTTTT	CASSLSSGAGELFF
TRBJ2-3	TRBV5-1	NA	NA	TGCGCCAGCAGCCTTGGAGGGGGCACAGATACGCAGTATTTT	CASSLGGGTDTQYF
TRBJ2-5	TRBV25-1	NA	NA	TGTGCCAGCACTACAGGGACGGAGACCCAGTACTTC	CASTTGTETQYF
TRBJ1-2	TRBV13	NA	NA	TGTGCCAGCAGCTTAGGTACAGCCGGCCCTAACTATGGCTACACCTTC	CASSLGTAGPNYGYTF
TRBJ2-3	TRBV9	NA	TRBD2	TGTGCCAGCAGCCAGACTGGCGGGGGGGCCACAGATACGCAGTATTTT	CASSQTGGGATDTQYF
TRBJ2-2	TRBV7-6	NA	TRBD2	TGTGCCAGCAGCTCCCTTCCGGGAGGGCGGACCGGGGAGCTGTTTTTT	CASSSLPGGRTGELFF
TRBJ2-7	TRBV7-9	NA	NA	TGTGCCAGCAGCTTAGGAGGTCACGGAAGCGTTACCTACGAGCAGTACTTC	CASSLGGHGSVTYEQYF
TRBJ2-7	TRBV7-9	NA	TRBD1	TGTTCCAGCAGCTTCCCTCCGACAGGGATCGGATACGAGCAGTACTTC	CSSSFPPTGIGYEQYF
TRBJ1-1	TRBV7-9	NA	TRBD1	TGTGCCAGCAGCCGCCGGGACAGCCACACTGAAGCTTTCTTT	CASSRRDSHTEAFF
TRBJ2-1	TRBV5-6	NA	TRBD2	TGTGCCAGCAGCTACACTAGCGGGAGTAATAATGAGCAGTTCTTC	CASSYTSGSNNEQFF
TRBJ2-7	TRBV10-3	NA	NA	TGTGCCATCAGCGGACAGATGAGCTCCTACGAGCAGTACTTC	CAISGQMSSYEQYF
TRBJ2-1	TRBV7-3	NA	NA	TGTGCCAGCAGCTCCCCTGGGAGTGAGCAGTTCTTC	CASSSPGSEQFF
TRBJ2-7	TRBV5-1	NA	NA	TGCGCCAGCAGCTTGGAAACGAGCGGGTCCTCCTACGAGCAGTACTTC	CASSLETSGSSYEQYF